The entry that follows covers one T cell receptor (beta chain) sequence. The entry originates in a study of blood T cell repertoires in COVID-19. Turning to the study itself: Spain, Italy and the United States supplied samples that represented acute and convalescent COVID-19. T cells, B-cell-depleted T cells, or PBMCs provided the cDNA or gDNA that served as material.

Per the study methods: Reference gene primer amplification yielded estimated nucleated cell counts. This table comes from immunoSEQ multiplex PCR, and its TCRdb copy is limited to in-frame clones, with some not included. The DNA gave D and trimming, while V, J and clone size come from that table. The sample contains tens of thousands of clones, 80% to 90% of which appear only once. This receptor was obtained from a woman aged 55-69 years with acute or convalescent COVID-19. Source material: peripheral blood.

DNA for the CDR3: TGCAGCGTTGACTCCCGAGGAGGTTTAGGCTACACCTTC. The encoded protein is CSVDSRGGLGYTF. V gene TRBV29-1 combines with J gene TRBJ1-2; D remains unclear. There are 13 residues in the CDR3. Germline V CDR1 and CDR2: SQVTM, ANQGSEA. The V end lost 3 bases, the J end lost 8 bases, and 16 bases lay between the germline ends.